These 8 T cell receptor beta chains were all obtained from the same sample, sequenced in a study of control samples from healthy donors and cancer patients. TCRdb's table, derived via immunoSEQ multiplex PCR, lists solely in-frame clones and lacks some. The sample has 90,000 to 110,000 clones, about nine tenths seen once. The specimen was blood. The source of these receptors is a human donor in good health. The donor label of this sample is uncertain.

The rearrangement links TRBV7-8 to TRBJ1-5; TRBD1 matches at 8 bases. The CDR3 sequence is 16 residues long. Germline-derived CDR1 and CDR2 are SGHVS and FQNEAQ. Trimming took 5 bases from V and 0 from J; bases not matched to a gene: 6. The CDR3 DNA sequence: TGTGCCAGCAGCACCGGGACAGGATATAGCAATCAGCCCCAGCATTTT. Translation gives CASSTGTGYSNQPQHF.

The chain combines TRBV7-2 with TRBJ1-1, with D possibly TRBD1 on 5 matching bases. Per the germline V gene, CDR1 is SGHTA and CDR2 is FQGNSA. This CDR3 has 13 residues. V lost 3 bases and J 3 bases, leaving 8 bases between the germline ends. The CDR3 loop reads CASSLSGYTEAFF. The CDR3 coding sequence is TGTGCCAGCAGCTTGTCAGGGTACACTGAAGCTTTCTTT.

Regarding this clone: Additional DNA sequences in this sample encode the identical CDR3. V usage is TRBV29-1 and J usage is TRBJ1-1, with unresolved D. V gave up 0 bases and J gave up 5 bases, with 10 bases separating them. CDR1 and CDR2 (germline): SQVTM, ANQGSEA. The CDR3 has 13 amino acids. DNA of the CDR3: TGCAGCGTTGAAGAACCTGGGGTTACTGAAGCTTTCTTT. As protein: CSVEEPGVTEAFF.

This rearrangement joins TRBV24-1 to TRBJ2-5; 8 bases are a match to TRBD2. J was trimmed by 0 bases and V by 6 bases; bases with no gene match: 2. The CDR3 contains 14 residues. The germline V gene encodes CDR1 KGHDR and CDR2 SFDVKD. Here the CDR3 DNA reads TGTGCCACCAGTAGCGGGGGAAACCAAGAGACCCAGTACTTC. This encodes CATSSGGNQETQYF.

The rearrangement joins TRBV4-2 to TRBJ2-6; maybe TRBD2 (6 bases). The CDR3 runs to 17 residues. Trimming stripped 0 bases from V and 2 bases from J, with 11 bases between. From germline, CDR1 is LGHNA and CDR2 YNFKEQ. The CDR3 DNA reads TGTGCCAGCAGCCAAGAGGGCAGGGAGGCTGGGGCCAACGTCCTGACTTTC. Translating gives CASSQEGREAGANVLTF.

V and J are TRBV5-6 and TRBJ2-5; the D gene is possibly TRBD2 (7 bases). Germline values: CDR1 SGHDT, CDR2 YYEEEE. Trimming left V 7 bases short and J 2 bases short, with 18 bases between. The CDR3 covers 15 residues. CDR3 nucleotide sequence: TGTGCCAGCTTGCGGCGGGGGCTCCTACAAGAGACCCAGTACTTC. Translating gives CASLRRGLLQETQYF.

The chain employs TRBV28 and TRBJ2-4; 9 positions agree with TRBD1. Germline CDR1 and CDR2: MDHEN and SYDVKM. The CDR3 is 14 amino acids. V dropped 5 bases and J dropped 8; count of bases not matched to a gene: 7. CDR3 DNA: TGTGCCAGCAGTGCCCGGGACAGGGACCACATTCAGTACTTC. It is translated as CASSARDRDHIQYF.

The chain is built from TRBV10-3 and TRBJ2-3, with 9 bases matching TRBD1. Germline V lookup: CDR1 ENHRY, CDR2 SYGVKD. Losses at the gene ends were 6 bases for V and 4 bases for J; bases not matched to a gene: 5. The CDR3 has 14 residues. CDR3 in DNA: TGTGCCATCAGCGGGACAGGGACCCCAGATACGCAGTATTTT. It codes for CAISGTGTPDTQYF.